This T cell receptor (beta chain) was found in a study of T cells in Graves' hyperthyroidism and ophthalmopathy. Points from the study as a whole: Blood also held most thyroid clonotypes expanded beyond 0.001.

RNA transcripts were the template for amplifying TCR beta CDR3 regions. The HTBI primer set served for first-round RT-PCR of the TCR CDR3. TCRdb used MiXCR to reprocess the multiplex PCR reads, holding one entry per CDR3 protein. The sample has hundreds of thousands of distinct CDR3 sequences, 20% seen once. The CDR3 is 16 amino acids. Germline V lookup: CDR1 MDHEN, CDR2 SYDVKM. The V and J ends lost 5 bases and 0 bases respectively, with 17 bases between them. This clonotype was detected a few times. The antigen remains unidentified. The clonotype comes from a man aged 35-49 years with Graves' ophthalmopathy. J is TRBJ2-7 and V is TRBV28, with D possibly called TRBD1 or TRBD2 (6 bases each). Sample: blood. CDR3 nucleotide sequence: TGTGCCAGCAGTCCCTTGATTGGGGGGCCCTCCTACGAGCAGTACTTC. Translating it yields CASSPLIGGPSYEQYF.